This TCR beta chain was documented in a study of shared clonotypes between healthy human individuals. This CDR3 has 13 residues. Germline CDR1 reads SGDLS; CDR2 reads YYNGEE. Trimming cost V 0 bases and J 4 bases, with 5 bases left between them. Selected positively for CCR7 and CD45RO-negative, naive CD8 cells excluded terminally differentiated effector memory CD45RA+ cells. Over several immunoSEQ plates, each subset's genomic DNA was distributed in even portions. The data were produced by immunoSEQ multiplex PCR, yet TCRdb's version contains in-frame clones alone and is incomplete. The sample yields about 2.1 million clones, around 95% seen once. About this clone: This sample also contains other DNA sequences that code for the same CDR3.

The chain recombines TRBV9 with TRBJ2-1; D unresolved. This receptor was obtained from a young man in good health. Some clones in this sample may be carry-over from other donors' samples. The sample taken for sequencing was naive CD8+ T cells from PBMCs. The DNA for the CDR3 is TGTGCCAGCAGCGTAGAATCATACAATGAGCAGTTCTTC. Encoded protein: CASSVESYNEQFF.